This T cell receptor beta chain was identified in a study of PD-L1 blockade in urothelial cancer. In the study overall: Male sex and bladder-origin urothelial cancer were recorded for about 85% of the roughly 30 patients. Blood analysis took place 3 weeks (second dose) and 6 weeks after treatment start. Study results and limitations: Pretreatment peripheral blood TCR clonality that fell below the median predicted better survival among the patients studied.

Remarks on this clone: Its antigen is undetermined.

Assay used: immunoSEQ multiplex PCR; TCRdb lists only in-frame clones, some missing. There are about 80,000 clones in the sample; 75% to 90% occur only once, and 5% to 6% lies in the top ten. CDR3 length equals 16 residues. Germline CDR1 is SNHLY and CDR2 is FYNNEI. V lost 2 bases and J lost 6, with 14 bases in between. The TCR comes from a woman aged 70-85 years with urothelial cancer. The sample here was PBMCs, taken around atezolizumab (anti-PD-L1) treatment. The chain carries TRBV2 and TRBJ2-6; D is perhaps TRBD1 (5 bases). The CDR3 sequence is CASSEPRPGSANVLTF. The CDR3 nucleotides are TGTGCCAGCAGTGAACCCCGCCCAGGGTCGGCCAACGTCCTGACTTTC.